The rows below give T cell receptor beta chains drawn from one sample of a study of blood T cell repertoires in COVID-19. Profiling relied on immunoSEQ multiplex PCR, and the TCRdb table lists in-frame clones only, not all of them. The table has roughly 100,000 clones, roughly nine tenths seen once. Sample: peripheral blood. The receptors here all came from a human donor in a cohort sampled during active COVID-19. The CDR3 runs from the conserved cysteine through the conserved F or W. Fields, in order: clone size, J gene, D gene, V gene, CDR3 protein, CDR3 DNA. The D gene is left open where the match is weak. The size entry is marked missing in some rows and otherwise reads once, few, many or a size class.

- TRBJ2-2 TRBD1 TRBV7-2 CASSTTGLSVDTGELFF TGTGCCAGCAGTACGACAGGGCTCTCGGTTGACACCGGGGAGCTGTTTTTT
- TRBJ2-1 - TRBV3-1/TRBV3-2 CASSQIPRDNEQFF TGTGCCAGCAGCCAAATCCCCCGAGACAATGAGCAGTTCTTC
- TRBJ2-2 TRBD2 TRBV19 CARTRTSGVEANTGELFF TGTGCCAGAACCAGGACTAGCGGGGTGGAAGCGAACACCGGGGAGCTGTTTTTT
few TRBJ1-3 TRBD1 TRBV24-1 CATSASGQGDSGNTIYF TGTGCCACCAGTGCCTCGGGACAGGGGGACTCTGGAAACACCATATATTTT
- TRBJ2-3 TRBD2 TRBV5-4 CASSAATDGGGPLNTDTQYF TGTGCCAGCAGTGCGGCTACGGACGGGGGGGGCCCTCTAAACACAGATACGCAGTATTTT
- TRBJ2-5 - TRBV6-5 CASRASAQETQYF TGTGCCAGCAGAGCTAGCGCCCAAGAGACCCAGTACTTC
- TRBJ2-5 TRBD1 TRBV2 CATQGQGGYETQYF TGTGCCACCCAGGGACAGGGGGGATACGAGACCCAGTACTTC
- TRBJ1-1 TRBD1 TRBV5-1 CASSSTGGADTEAFF TGCGCCAGCAGCTCCACAGGGGGCGCGGACACTGAAGCTTTCTTT
- TRBJ2-7 - TRBV6-5 CASSYGFGTVKYEQYF TGTGCCAGCAGTTACGGGTTCGGTACAGTGAAATACGAGCAGTACTTC
once TRBJ2-7 - TRBV15 CATSRDPSYEQYF TGTGCCACCAGCAGAGATCCATCCTACGAGCAGTACTTC
- TRBJ2-1 - TRBV2 CASCSSFSSYNEQFF TGTGCCAGCTGCTCGTCCTTTAGCTCCTACAATGAGCAGTTCTTC
- TRBJ1-5 - TRBV19 CASNWGERNQPQHF TGTGCCAGTAATTGGGGGGAGCGCAATCAGCCCCAGCATTTT
- TRBJ2-3 TRBD2 TRBV7-9 CASSLRWGGSTDTQYF TGTGCCAGCAGCTTGAGATGGGGGGGTAGCACAGATACGCAGTATTTT
few TRBJ1-2 - TRBV4-1 CASSQGGGGNYGYTF TGCGCCAGCAGCCAGGGGGGAGGGGGGAACTATGGCTACACCTTC
- TRBJ1-1 - TRBV6-1 CASSEVPVNTEAFF TGTGCCAGCAGTGAAGTCCCGGTGAACACTGAAGCTTTCTTT
- TRBJ2-7 - TRBV28 CASQTPNSYEQYF TGTGCCAGCCAGACACCCAACTCCTACGAGCAGTACTTC
- TRBJ2-5 - TRBV4-1 CASSQPDGGGRAQYF TGCGCCAGCAGCCAACCGGACGGTGGAGGTAGGGCCCAGTACTTC
once TRBJ2-1 TRBD2 TRBV19 CASNGDGYPGLAGGASGYNEQFF TGTGCCAGTAATGGGGATGGATACCCGGGACTAGCGGGTGGGGCGTCGGGGTACAATGAGCAGTTCTTC
once TRBJ1-2 - TRBV3-1/TRBV3-2 CASSQDRTGGGGYTF TGTGCCAGCAGCCAAGATAGGACTGGGGGCGGGGGCTACACCTTC
- TRBJ2-7 TRBD2 TRBV29-1 CSVRSGGRSYEQYF TGCAGCGTCCGTAGCGGGGGGCGATCCTACGAGCAGTACTTC
- TRBJ1-3 - TRBV27 CASSFGGGNTIYF TGTGCCAGCAGTTTCGGGGGGGGAAACACCATATATTTT